This T cell receptor (beta chain) derives from a study of blood T cell repertoires in COVID-19. Study in general: Whether acute or convalescent, the COVID-19 samples came from the United States, Italy and Spain. From T cells, B-cell-depleted T cells, or PBMCs came the material, which was cDNA or gDNA.

The protocol was immunoSEQ multiplex PCR, while the TCRdb copy is restricted to in-frame clones and leaves out a portion. Among 250,000 to 300,000 clones, about 86% were seen once, and the ten largest hold over 9.5%. Enrolled during active infection, Seattle patients were then followed longitudinally. Deletions cut 5 bases from V and 4 bases from J, with 14 bases between. CDR1 is LNHDA and CDR2 is SQIVND in the germline V gene (reference sequence). CDR3 length: 14 residues. The sequenced material came from peripheral blood. The sequence was collected from a woman aged 25 to 45 with COVID-19, enrolled during active disease. This chain uses TRBV19 with TRBJ1-1; D remains unclear. CDR3 sequence reads: CASSLLATGTEAFF. In DNA form, the CDR3 reads TGTGCCAGTAGTCTCCTGGCCACGGGCACTGAAGCTTTCTTT.